What follows is one T cell receptor beta chain and its context. The data belong to a study of shared clonotypes between healthy human individuals. CD45RO negativity and positive selection for CCR7 defined naive CD8 cells, a population that excluded terminally differentiated effector memory CD45RA+ cells. Germline CDR1 SNHLY, CDR2 FYNNEI. CDR3 length equals 10 residues. The ends were cut back, 5 bases at V and 7 bases at J, with 5 bases in the middle. Here immunoSEQ multiplex PCR was the method, and the copy in TCRdb shows in-frame clones only, minus some. Of some 2.1 million clones listed, approximately 94% are singletons.

This chain uses TRBV2 with TRBJ1-1; no clear D gene. This TCR came from a man between 18 and 35 years old in good health. Sequencing used naive CD8+ T cells sorted from blood. DNA for the CDR3: TGTGCCAGCAGTTATCTTGAAGCTTTCTTT. Translating it yields CASSYLEAFF.